This TCR beta chain was recovered during a study of T cells in Graves' hyperthyroidism and ophthalmopathy. Study conclusions and caveats: Blood shared most expanded thyroid clonotypes above 0.001.

With respect to this clonotype: Its specificity is not known.

Germline CDR1 is SGHTA and CDR2 is FQGNSA. The V end lost 5 bases, the J end lost 2 bases, and 13 bases lay between the germline ends. The CDR3 loop spans 16 amino acids. Hyperthyroidism of Graves' type that showed no ophthalmopathy progression within 18 months was stable. Aged 18 to 65, the patients had hyperthyroidism that was newly diagnosed and had lasted under 2 months. TCR beta CDR3 regions were amplified from RNA transcripts. First-round RT-PCR targeting the TCR CDR3 was performed with the HTBI primer set. TCRdb independently ran MiXCR on the multiplex PCR reads; one entry per CDR3 protein. The repertoire holds hundreds of thousands of distinct CDR3 sequences, with 15% to 20% as singletons.

Input material: blood. V and J are TRBV7-2 and TRBJ2-6; D is unresolved. This clonotype originated in a woman aged 30 to 39 with Graves' hyperthyroidism. This chain's CDR3 is CASSLTRDPGANVLTF. The CDR3 bases are TGTGCCAGCAGCCTAACAAGGGATCCTGGGGCCAACGTCCTGACTTTC.